This TCR beta chain was obtained from a study of blood T cell repertoires in COVID-19. Study at large: Samples came from the United States, Italy and Spain, spanning acute and convalescent COVID-19. Nucleic acid was either cDNA or gDNA, and it came from T cells, B-cell-depleted T cells, or PBMCs.

How the authors handled the data: Estimates of nucleated cell counts were drawn from the amplification of reference gene primers. Libraries were prepared by immunoSEQ multiplex PCR; TCRdb keeps only in-frame clonotypes and omits some of them. V and J calls plus clone size are reproduced from that table; the DNA served to infer D and trimming. The sample lists 70,000 to 85,000 clones; roughly 82% were seen once. The CDR3 contains 15 residues. V lost 8 bases to trimming and J lost 5 bases; unmatched junction nucleotides: 12. Germline lookup yields CDR1 MNHEY and CDR2 SMNVEV (reference sequence). The specimen was peripheral blood. This sequence joins TRBV27 and TRBJ2-3, with 8 nucleotides matching TRBD2. The clonotype was recovered from a human donor in a cohort sampled during active COVID-19. The chain's CDR3 is CASSIGGASGDTQYF. The CDR3 DNA sequence: TGTGCCAGCTCCATCGGGGGGGCCTCGGGAGATACGCAGTATTTT.